This T cell receptor (beta chain) was sequenced during a study of early T cells in non-severe SARS-CoV-2 infection. As part of library construction, unique molecular identifiers were attached to individual cDNA molecules. TCRdb analysed the 5' RACE reads with MiXCR anew, one entry per CDR3 protein. The sample has roughly 70,000 distinct CDR3 sequences; roughly 18% are singletons. This clonotype was counted many times. Deletions cut 1 base from V and 1 base from J, with 17 bases between. The CDR3 loop spans 17 amino acids. CDR1 and CDR2 from the germline V gene are SGHRS and YFSETQ. The source is an adult who was a healthcare worker with PCR-confirmed SARS-CoV-2 infection or an uninfected control (not recorded which). The genes are TRBV5-1 and TRBJ1-1, with a possible D match to TRBD1 (5 bases). Sequencing was performed on whole blood, taken at baseline. CDR3 nucleotide sequence: TGCGCCAGCAGCTTGACCCCCGCCGGGGGAAGGAACACTGAAGCTTTCTTT. Translated: CASSLTPAGGRNTEAFF.